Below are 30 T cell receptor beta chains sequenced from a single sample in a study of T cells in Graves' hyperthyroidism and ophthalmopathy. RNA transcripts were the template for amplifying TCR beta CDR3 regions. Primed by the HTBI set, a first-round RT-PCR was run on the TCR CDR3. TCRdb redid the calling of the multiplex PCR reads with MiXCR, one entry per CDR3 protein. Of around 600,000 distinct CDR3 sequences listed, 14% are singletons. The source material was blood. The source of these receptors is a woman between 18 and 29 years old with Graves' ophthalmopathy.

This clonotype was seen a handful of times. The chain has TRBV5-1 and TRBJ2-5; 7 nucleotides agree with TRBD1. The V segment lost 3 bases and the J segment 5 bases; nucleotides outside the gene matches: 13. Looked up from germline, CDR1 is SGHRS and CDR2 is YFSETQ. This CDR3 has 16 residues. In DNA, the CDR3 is TGCGCCAGCAGCTCGCTCACCGGACAGGCCCGGGAGACCCAGTACTTC. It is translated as CASSSLTGQARETQYF.

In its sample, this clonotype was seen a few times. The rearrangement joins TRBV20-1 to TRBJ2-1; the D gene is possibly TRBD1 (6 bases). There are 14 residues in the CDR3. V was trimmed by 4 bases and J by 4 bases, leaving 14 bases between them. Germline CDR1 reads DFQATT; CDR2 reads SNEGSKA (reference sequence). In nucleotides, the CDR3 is TGCAGTGCTATAGACAGGAACCAATACAATGAGCAGTTCTTC. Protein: CSAIDRNQYNEQFF.

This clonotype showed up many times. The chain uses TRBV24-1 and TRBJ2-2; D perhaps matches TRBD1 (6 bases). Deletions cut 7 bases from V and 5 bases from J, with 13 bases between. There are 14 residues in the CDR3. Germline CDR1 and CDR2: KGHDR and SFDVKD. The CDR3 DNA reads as TGTGCCACCAGCAACAGGGTTTATACCGGGGAGCTGTTTTTT. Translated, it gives CATSNRVYTGELFF.

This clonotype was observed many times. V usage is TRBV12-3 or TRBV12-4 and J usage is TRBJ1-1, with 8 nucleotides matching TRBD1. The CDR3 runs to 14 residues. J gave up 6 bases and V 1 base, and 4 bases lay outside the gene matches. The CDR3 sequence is CASSLGTGRAEAFF. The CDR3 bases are TGTGCCAGCAGTTTAGGGACAGGGAGGGCTGAAGCTTTCTTT.

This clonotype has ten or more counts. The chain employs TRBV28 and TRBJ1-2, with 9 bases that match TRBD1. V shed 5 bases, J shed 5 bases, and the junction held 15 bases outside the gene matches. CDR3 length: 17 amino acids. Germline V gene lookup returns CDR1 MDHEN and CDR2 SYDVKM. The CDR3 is CASSASRTEDRGYGYTF. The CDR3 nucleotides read TGTGCCAGCAGTGCATCCAGGACAGAGGACAGGGGATATGGCTACACCTTC.

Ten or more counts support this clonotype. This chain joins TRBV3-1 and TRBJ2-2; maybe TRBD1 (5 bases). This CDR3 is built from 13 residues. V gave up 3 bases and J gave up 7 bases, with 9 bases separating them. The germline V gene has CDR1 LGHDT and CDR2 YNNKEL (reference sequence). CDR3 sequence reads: CASSQAGYGELFF. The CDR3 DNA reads TGTGCCAGCAGCCAGGCAGGGTACGGGGAGCTGTTTTTT.

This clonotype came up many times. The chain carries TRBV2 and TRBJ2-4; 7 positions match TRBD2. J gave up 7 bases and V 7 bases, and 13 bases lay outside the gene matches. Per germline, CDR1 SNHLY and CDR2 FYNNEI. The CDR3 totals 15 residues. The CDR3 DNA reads TGTGCCAGCATTTCCGGGAGGCTCGACGGGAACATTCAGTACTTC. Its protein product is CASISGRLDGNIQYF. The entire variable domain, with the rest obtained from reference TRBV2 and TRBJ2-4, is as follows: EPEVTQTPSHQVTQMGQEVILRCVPISNHLYFYWYRQILGQKVEFLVSFYNNEISEKSEIFDDQFSVERPDGSNFTLKIRSTKLEDSAMYFCASISGRLDGNIQYFGAGTRLSVL.

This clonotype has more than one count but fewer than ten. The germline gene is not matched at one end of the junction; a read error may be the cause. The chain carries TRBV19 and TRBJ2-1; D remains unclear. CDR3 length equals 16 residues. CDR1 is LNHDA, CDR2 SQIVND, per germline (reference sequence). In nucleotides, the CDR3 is TGTGCCAGTACCCTAACGGGCCCGAGAGGCTTCGATGAGCAGTCCTTC. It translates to CASTLTGPRGFDEQSF.

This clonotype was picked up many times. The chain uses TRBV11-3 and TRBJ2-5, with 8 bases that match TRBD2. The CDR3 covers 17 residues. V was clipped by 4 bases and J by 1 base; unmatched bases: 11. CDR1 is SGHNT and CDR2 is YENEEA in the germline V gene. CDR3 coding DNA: TGTGCCAGCAGCTCATCGGGGGGGGAGCGGGCCCAAGAGACCCAGTACTTC. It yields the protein CASSSSGGERAQETQYF.

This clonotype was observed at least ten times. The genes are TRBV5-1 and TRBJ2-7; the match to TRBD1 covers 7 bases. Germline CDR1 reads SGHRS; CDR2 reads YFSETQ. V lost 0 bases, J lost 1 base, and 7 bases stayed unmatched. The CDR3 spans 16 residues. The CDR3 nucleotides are TGCGCCAGCAGCTTGGTTTTAGGGGGCGCTTCCTACGAGCAGTACTTC. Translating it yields CASSLVLGGASYEQYF.

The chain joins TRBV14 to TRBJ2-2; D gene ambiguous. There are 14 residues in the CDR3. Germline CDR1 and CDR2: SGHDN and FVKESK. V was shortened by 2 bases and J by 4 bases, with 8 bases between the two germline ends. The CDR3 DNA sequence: TGTGCCAGCAGCCAACTAGATATCACCGGGGAGCTGTTTTTT. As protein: CASSQLDITGELFF.

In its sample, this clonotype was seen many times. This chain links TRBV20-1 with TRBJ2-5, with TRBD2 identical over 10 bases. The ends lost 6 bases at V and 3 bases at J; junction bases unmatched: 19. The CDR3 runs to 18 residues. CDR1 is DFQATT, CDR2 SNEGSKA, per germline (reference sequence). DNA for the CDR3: TGCAGTGCCCTCCCTTGGGGGCCTAGCGGGAGTAAGGAAGAGACCCAGTACTTC. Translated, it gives CSALPWGPSGSKEETQYF.

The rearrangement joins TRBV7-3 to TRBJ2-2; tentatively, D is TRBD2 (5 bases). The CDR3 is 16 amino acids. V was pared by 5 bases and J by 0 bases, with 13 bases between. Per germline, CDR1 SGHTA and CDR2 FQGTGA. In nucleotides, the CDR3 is TGTGCCAGCAGCCCCCGTGCGAGGGCGAACACCGGGGAGCTGTTTTTT. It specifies CASSPRARANTGELFF. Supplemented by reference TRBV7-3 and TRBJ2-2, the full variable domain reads GAGVSQTPSNKVTEKGKYVELRCDPISGHTALYWYRQSLGQGPEFLIYFQGTGAADDSGLPNDRFFAVRPEGSVSTLKIQRTERGDSAVYLCASSPRARANTGELFFGEGSRLTVL.

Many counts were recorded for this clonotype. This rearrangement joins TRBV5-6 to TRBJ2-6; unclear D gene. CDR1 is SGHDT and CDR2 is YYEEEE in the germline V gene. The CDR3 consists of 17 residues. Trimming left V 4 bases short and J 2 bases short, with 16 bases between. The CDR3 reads CASSRVERAAGANVLTF. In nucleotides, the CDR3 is TGTGCCAGCAGCCGAGTCGAACGAGCAGCTGGGGCCAACGTCCTGACTTTC.

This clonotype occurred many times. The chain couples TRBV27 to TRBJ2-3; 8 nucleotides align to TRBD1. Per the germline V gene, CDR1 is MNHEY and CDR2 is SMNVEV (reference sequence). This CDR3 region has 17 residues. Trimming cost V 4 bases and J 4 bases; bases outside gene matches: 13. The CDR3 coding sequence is TGTGCCAGCAGTTCACTCGGACAGGGACTCGTTTCAGATACGCAGTATTTT. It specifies CASSSLGQGLVSDTQYF.

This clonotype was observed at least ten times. CDR3 in amino acids: CASSHLTNTGELFF. The DNA for the CDR3 is TGTGCCAGCAGCCACCTGACTAACACCGGGGAGCTGTTTTTT. This sequence joins TRBV7-8 and TRBJ2-2, with no clear D. CDR3 size: 14 residues. Germline V gives CDR1 SGHVS, CDR2 FQNEAQ. V shed 5 bases and J shed 2 bases, with 9 bases lying between them.

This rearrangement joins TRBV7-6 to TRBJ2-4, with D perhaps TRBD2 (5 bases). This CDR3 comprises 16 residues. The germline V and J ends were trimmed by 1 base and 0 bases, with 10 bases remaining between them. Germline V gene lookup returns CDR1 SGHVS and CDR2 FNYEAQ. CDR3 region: CASSLGTGLAKNIQYF. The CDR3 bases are TGTGCCAGCAGCTTAGGGACCGGACTAGCCAAAAACATTCAGTACTTC.

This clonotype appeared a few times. The CDR3 DNA is TGTGCCAGCAGCGAGACTAGCGGGATCGGTGGGACCCAGTACTTC. Its translation: CASSETSGIGGTQYF. This chain uses TRBV7-3 with TRBJ2-5; TRBD2 aligns across 11 bases. Germline CDR1 reads SGHTA; CDR2 reads FQGTGA. The V gene end was trimmed by 5 bases and the J gene end by 7 bases; junction bases not matched to a gene: 9. The length of the CDR3 is 15 residues.

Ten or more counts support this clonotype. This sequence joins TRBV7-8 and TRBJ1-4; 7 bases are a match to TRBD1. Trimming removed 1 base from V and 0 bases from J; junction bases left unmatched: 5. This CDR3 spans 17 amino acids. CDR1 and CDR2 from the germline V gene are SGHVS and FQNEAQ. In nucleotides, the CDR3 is TGTGCCAGCAGCTTAGTAGCAGGACAGGCAACTAATGAAAAACTGTTTTTT. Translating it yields CASSLVAGQATNEKLFF. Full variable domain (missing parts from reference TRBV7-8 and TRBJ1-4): GAGVSQSPRYKVAKRGQDVALRCDPISGHVSLFWYQQALGQGPEFLTYFQNEAQLDKSGLPSDRFFAERPEGSVSTLKIQRTQQEDSAVYLCASSLVAGQATNEKLFFGSGTQLSVL.

The CDR3 DNA follows: TGTGCCAGTAGTACGGACACCTCGGACCGGGGCACAGATACGCAGTATTTT. The encoded protein is CASSTDTSDRGTDTQYF. The J gene is TRBJ2-3, the V gene TRBV19, with D possibly being TRBD1 (5 bases). This CDR3 comprises 17 residues. Germline values: CDR1 LNHDA, CDR2 SQIVND (reference sequence). Trimming shortened V by 4 bases and J by 1 base, and 18 bases separated the two germline ends.

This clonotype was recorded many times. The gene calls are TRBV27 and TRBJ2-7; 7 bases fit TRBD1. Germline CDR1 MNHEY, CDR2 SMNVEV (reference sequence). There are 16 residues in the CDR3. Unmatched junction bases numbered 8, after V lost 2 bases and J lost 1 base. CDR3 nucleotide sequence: TGTGCCAGCAGTTTAAGAGGGGCAGGGGGTTCCTACGAGCAGTACTTC. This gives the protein CASSLRGAGGSYEQYF.

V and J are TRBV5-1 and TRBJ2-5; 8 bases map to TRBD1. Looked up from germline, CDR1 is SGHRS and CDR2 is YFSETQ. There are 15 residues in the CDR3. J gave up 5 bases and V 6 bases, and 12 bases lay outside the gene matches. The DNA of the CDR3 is TGCGCCAGCACCGGGGACAGGCTATTCAGGGAGACCCAGTACTTC. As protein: CASTGDRLFRETQYF.

Written as DNA, the CDR3 is TGTGCCAGCAGCCCCGCCCCTAGCGGGAGGTACGAGCAGTACTTC. Residues: CASSPAPSGRYEQYF. The chain uses TRBV7-2 and TRBJ2-7, with 11 bases fitting TRBD2. Germline CDR1 SGHTA, CDR2 FQGNSA. The CDR3 is 15 residues long. The trim removed 5 bases at V and 4 bases at J, leaving 7 bases unmatched.

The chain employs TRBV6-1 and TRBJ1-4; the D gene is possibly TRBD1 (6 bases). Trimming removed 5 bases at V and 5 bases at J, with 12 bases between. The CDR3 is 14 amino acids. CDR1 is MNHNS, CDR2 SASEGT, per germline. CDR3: CASSRTAHNEKLFF. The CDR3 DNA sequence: TGTGCCAGCAGTCGGACAGCCCACAATGAAAAACTGTTTTTT.

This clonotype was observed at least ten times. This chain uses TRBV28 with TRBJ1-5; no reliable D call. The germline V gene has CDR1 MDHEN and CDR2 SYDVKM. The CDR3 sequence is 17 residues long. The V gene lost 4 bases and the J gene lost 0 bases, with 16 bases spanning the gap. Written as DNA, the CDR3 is TGTGCCAGCAGTTCCCGAAGCTCGTGGGGTAGCAATCAGCCCCAGCATTTT. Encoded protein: CASSSRSSWGSNQPQHF.

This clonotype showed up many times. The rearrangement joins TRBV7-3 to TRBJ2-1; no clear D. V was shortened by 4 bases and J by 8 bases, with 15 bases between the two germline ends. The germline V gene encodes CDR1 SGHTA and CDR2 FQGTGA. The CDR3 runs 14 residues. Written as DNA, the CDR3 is TGTGCCAGCAGCTCGGATACCCCCCCGGATGAGCAGTTCTTC. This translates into CASSSDTPPDEQFF.

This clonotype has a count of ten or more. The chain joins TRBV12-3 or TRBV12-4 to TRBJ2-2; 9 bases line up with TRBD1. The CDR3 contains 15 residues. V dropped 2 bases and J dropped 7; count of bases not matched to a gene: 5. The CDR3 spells CASSLWDREGGELFF. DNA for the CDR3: TGTGCCAGCAGTTTATGGGACAGGGAGGGCGGGGAGCTGTTTTTT.

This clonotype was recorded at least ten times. CDR3 nucleotide sequence: TGTGCCAGCAGCCGCAATAGCGGGAGTGGCACAGATACGCAGTATTTT. Protein sequence: CASSRNSGSGTDTQYF. This chain links TRBV7-9 with TRBJ2-3; TRBD2 matches at 9 bases. Germline CDR1 and CDR2: SEHNR and FQNEAQ (reference sequence). This CDR3 has 16 residues. The junction had 7 bases not matched to a gene; V was cut back by 5 bases and J by 1 base.

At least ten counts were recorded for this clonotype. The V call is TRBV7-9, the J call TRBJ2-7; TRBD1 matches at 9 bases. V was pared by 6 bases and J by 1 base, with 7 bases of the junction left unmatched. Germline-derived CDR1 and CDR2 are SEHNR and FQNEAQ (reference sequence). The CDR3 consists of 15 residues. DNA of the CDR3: TGTGCCAGCAGGAATCCGGGACAGGGATCCTACGAGCAGTACTTC. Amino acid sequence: CASRNPGQGSYEQYF.

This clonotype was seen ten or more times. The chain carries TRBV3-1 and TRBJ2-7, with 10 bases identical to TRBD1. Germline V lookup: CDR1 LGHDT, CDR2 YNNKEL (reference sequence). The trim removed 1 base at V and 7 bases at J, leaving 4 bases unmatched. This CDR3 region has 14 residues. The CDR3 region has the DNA TGTGCCAGCAGCCAAGGGACAGGGGGAAAGGAGCAGTACTTC. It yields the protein CASSQGTGGKEQYF.